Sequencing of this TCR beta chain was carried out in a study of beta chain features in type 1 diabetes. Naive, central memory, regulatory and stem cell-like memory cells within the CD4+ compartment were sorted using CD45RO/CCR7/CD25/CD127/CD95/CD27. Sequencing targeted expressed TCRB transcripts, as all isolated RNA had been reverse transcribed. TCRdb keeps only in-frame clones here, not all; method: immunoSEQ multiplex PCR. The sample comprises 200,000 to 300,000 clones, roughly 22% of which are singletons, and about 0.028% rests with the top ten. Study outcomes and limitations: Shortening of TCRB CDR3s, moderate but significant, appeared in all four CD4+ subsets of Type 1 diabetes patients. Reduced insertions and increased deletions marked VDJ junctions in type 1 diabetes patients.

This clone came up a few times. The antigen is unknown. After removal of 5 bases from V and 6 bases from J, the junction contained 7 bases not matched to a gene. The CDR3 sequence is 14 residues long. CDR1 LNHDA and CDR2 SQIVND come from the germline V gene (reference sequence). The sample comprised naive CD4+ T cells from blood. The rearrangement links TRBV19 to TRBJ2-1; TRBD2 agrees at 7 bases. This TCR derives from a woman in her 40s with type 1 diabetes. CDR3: CASSLQGGSNEQFF. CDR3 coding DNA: TGTGCCAGTAGTCTCCAGGGAGGGTCCAATGAGCAGTTCTTC.